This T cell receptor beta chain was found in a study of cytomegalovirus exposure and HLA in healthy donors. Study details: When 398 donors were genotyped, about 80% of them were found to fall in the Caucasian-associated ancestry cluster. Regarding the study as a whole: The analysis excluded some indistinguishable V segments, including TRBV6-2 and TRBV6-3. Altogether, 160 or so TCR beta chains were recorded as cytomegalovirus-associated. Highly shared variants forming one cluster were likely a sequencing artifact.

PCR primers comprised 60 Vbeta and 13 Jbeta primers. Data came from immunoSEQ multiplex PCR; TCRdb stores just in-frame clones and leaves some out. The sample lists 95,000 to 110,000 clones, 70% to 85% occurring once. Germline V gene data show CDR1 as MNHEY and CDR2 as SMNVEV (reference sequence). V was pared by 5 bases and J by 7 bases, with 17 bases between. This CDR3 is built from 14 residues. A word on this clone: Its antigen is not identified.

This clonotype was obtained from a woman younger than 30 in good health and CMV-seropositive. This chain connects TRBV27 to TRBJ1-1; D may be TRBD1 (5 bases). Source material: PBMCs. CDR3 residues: CASSLQGGSVEAFF. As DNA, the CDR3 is TGTGCCAGCAGTCTCCAGGGAGGAAGTGTTGAAGCTTTCTTT.